What follows is one TCR beta chain and its context. These data belong to a study of shared clonotypes between healthy human individuals. V was clipped by 2 bases and J by 11 bases; unmatched bases: 11. The CDR3 is made up of 15 amino acids. From germline, CDR1 is SGHDN and CDR2 FVKESK. TCRdb keeps only in-frame clones here, not all; method: immunoSEQ multiplex PCR. The sample consists of 2 million to 2.5 million clones, approximately 94% of them appearing once. Sequencing used naive CD4+ T cells from PBMCs. Subset defined: CD45RA+ positively selected. This TCR was recovered from a man aged 18 to 29 in good health. Some clones in this sample may be carry-over from other donors' samples. The J gene is TRBJ2-5, the V gene TRBV14, with 10 bases aligning to TRBD2. The CDR3 loop is CASSQYEASGSTQYF. Here the CDR3 DNA reads TGTGCCAGCAGCCAATATGAGGCTAGCGGGAGCACACAGTACTTC.